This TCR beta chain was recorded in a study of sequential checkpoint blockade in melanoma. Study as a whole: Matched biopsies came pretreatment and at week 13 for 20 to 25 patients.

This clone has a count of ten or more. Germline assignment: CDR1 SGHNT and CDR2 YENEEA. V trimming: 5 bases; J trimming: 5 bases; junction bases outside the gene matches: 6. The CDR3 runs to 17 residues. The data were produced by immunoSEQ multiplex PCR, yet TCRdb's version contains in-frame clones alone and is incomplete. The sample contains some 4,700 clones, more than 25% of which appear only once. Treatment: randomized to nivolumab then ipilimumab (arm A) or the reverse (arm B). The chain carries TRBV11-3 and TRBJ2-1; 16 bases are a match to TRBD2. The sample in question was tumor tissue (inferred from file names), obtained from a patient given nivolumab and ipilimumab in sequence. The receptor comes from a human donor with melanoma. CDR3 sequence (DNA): TGTGCCAGCAGCGAAGGGACTAGCGGGAGGGAACACAATGAGCAGTTCTTC. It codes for CASSEGTSGREHNEQFF.